The sequence of this TCR beta chain was determined in a study of T-cell memory formation after mild COVID-19. Whole-study results and caveats: Mainly CM and EM harbored the contracting CD4+ clones; mainly EMRA harbored the CD8+ ones. Clones contracting across day 15 to 85 had a balanced CD4/CD8 profile; later expanding clones leaned CD4+.

Trimming shortened V by 5 bases and J by 3 bases, and 17 bases separated the two germline ends. In germline, CDR1 is MNHEY, CDR2 SMNVEV (reference sequence). This CDR3 contains 16 residues. Each CDR3 protein gets one entry after TCRdb re-called the 5' RACE reads with MiXCR. The table records hundreds of thousands of distinct CDR3 sequences, 15% to 20% of them present only once. On this clonotype: Its antigen is unidentified.

This sequence was found in an adult woman who had mild COVID-19 (a few samples of this study predate the infection). Cell type and time point are not known. The V call is TRBV27, the J call TRBJ1-5; D remains ambiguous. The material sequenced was PBMCs or a T cell subset sorted from them (not recorded which). For the CDR3, the DNA is TGTGCCAGCAGTCGACGACTGAGGAACAACAATCAGCCCCAGCATTTT. The encoded protein is CASSRRLRNNNQPQHF.